This T cell receptor beta chain derives from a study of beta chain features in type 1 diabetes. Study results and caveats: Type 1 diabetes patients showed a moderate but significant shortening of TCRB CDR3s in all four CD4+ subsets.

Sequencing targeted expressed TCRB transcripts, as all isolated RNA had been reverse transcribed. Regulatory, naive and central memory T cell samples averaged approximately 3.3 million reads. TCRdb's copy holds only in-frame clones and misses some; the assay was immunoSEQ multiplex PCR. The sample comprises some 250,000 clones, 11% of which are singletons, and around 0.015% rests with the top ten. Worth noting for this clone: The antigen remains unidentified.

The receptor was derived from a young man with type 1 diabetes. Sequenced sample: naive CD4+ T cells from blood.

CDR3 DNA sequence: TGTGCCAGCAGCGTACTCGGGGGGGGCGTCACAGATACGCAGTATTTT. Protein: CASSVLGGGVTDTQYF. V usage is TRBV9 and J usage is TRBJ2-3; 8 bases are a match to TRBD2. The germline V gene encodes CDR1 SGDLS and CDR2 YYNGEE. The CDR3 covers 16 residues. V trimming: 1 base; J trimming: 2 bases; junction bases outside the gene matches: 6.